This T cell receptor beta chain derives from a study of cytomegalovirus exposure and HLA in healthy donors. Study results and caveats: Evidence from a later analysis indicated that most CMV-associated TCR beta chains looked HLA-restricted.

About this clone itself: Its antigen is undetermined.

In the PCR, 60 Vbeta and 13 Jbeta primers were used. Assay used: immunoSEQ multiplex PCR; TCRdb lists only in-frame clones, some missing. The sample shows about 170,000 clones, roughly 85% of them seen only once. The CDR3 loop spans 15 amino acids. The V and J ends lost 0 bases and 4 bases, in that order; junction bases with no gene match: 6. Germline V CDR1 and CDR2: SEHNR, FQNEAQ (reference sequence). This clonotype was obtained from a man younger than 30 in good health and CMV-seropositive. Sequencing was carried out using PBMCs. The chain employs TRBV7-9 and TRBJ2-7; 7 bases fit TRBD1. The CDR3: CASSLANRGAYEQYF. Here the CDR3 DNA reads TGTGCCAGCAGCTTAGCGAACAGGGGAGCTTACGAGCAGTACTTC.